A single sample is the source of the 10 T cell receptor beta chains below, sequenced in a study of blood T cell repertoires in COVID-19. The table came from immunoSEQ multiplex PCR; TCRdb's copy has only in-frame clones and leaves some out. The sample yields approximately 64,000 clones, 81% seen once. Sequenced sample: peripheral blood. The receptors come from a woman in her 70s with acute or convalescent COVID-19.

The chain is built from TRBV3-1 (or the pseudogene TRBV3-2) and TRBJ2-1, with TRBD2 matching over 8 bases. Germline values: CDR1 LGHDT, CDR2 YNNKEL (reference sequence). The CDR3 has 15 residues. With 4 bases clipped from V and 8 bases from J, the junction kept 10 bases outside the gene matches. The CDR3 region has the DNA TGTGCCAGCAGCCCCCTTGGACTAGCTGGGGATGAGCAGTTCTTC. Protein product: CASSPLGLAGDEQFF.

J is TRBJ2-5 and V is TRBV27; a weak D match, TRBD1 (6 bases). With 6 bases removed from V and 1 base from J, the gap between germline ends came to 21 bases. Per germline, CDR1 MNHEY and CDR2 SMNVEV (reference sequence). This CDR3 contains 17 residues. Written as DNA, the CDR3 is TGTGCCAGCAGGAAGTTGGCGGCAGGGGAAATCCAAGAGACCCAGTACTTC. Translating gives CASRKLAAGEIQETQYF.

The chain is built from TRBV30 and TRBJ1-4, with TRBD1 matching over 7 bases. CDR3 length: 14 residues. J gave up 5 bases and V 7 bases, and 10 bases lay outside the gene matches. CDR1 is GTSNPN, CDR2 SVGIG, per germline (reference sequence). The CDR3 spells CASHLGTDNEKLFF. CDR3 DNA: TGTGCCTCCCATCTGGGGACAGACAATGAAAAACTGTTTTTT.

The chain recombines TRBV7-8 with TRBJ2-5; TRBD1 matches at 7 bases. CDR1 is SGHVS and CDR2 is FQNEAQ in the germline V gene. The CDR3 is made up of 13 amino acids. V lost 6 bases, J lost 4 bases, and 5 bases stayed unmatched. The CDR3 DNA reads as TGTGCCAGCAGTGACAGGGTAGGAGAGACCCAGTACTTC. The encoded protein is CASSDRVGETQYF.

The V and J genes are TRBV6-4 and TRBJ1-1; no clear D. The ends were cut back, 10 bases at V and 1 base at J, with 16 bases in the middle. This CDR3 has 14 residues. Germline CDR1 and CDR2: MRHNA and SNTAGT. The CDR3 DNA reads as TGTGCCATCACCATGAGGGTGTGGAACACTGAAGCTTTCTTT. It codes for CAITMRVWNTEAFF.

V is TRBV27 and J is TRBJ1-5, with D possibly matching TRBD1 (6 bases). The CDR3 length is 14 residues. V shed 10 bases and J shed 0 bases, with 13 bases lying between them. Per germline, CDR1 MNHEY and CDR2 SMNVEV (reference sequence). This CDR3 reads CATRDTNSNQPQHF. The CDR3 DNA reads as TGTGCCACCCGGGACACTAATAGCAATCAGCCCCAGCATTTT.

This clone was counted between two and nine times. J is TRBJ1-2 and V is TRBV12-5; 7 bases are a match to TRBD1. The V segment lost 6 bases and the J segment 8 bases; nucleotides outside the gene matches: 9. The germline V gene encodes CDR1 LGHNT and CDR2 FRNRAP. This CDR3 is built from 13 residues. The CDR3 protein is CASGRDSMGGYTF. As DNA, the CDR3 is TGTGCTAGTGGGCGGGACAGCATGGGAGGCTACACCTTC.

The V call is TRBV5-1, the J call TRBJ2-7; no reliable D call. This CDR3 comprises 15 residues. Looked up from germline, CDR1 is SGHRS and CDR2 is YFSETQ. Trimming cost V 4 bases and J 4 bases, with 18 bases left between them. The CDR3 coding sequence is TGCGCCAGCAGCGCCGATCCCCCTATACGGTACGAGCAGTACTTC. Amino acids: CASSADPPIRYEQYF.

The chain couples TRBV7-9 to TRBJ2-5, with 10 bases aligning to TRBD2. Germline V lookup: CDR1 SEHNR, CDR2 FQNEAQ (reference sequence). The CDR3 has 14 amino acids. J gave up 4 bases and V 5 bases, and 4 bases lay outside the gene matches. The CDR3 region is CASSTSGVGETQYF. DNA of the CDR3: TGTGCCAGCAGCACTAGCGGGGTGGGAGAGACCCAGTACTTC. Looking up the rest from reference TRBV7-9 and TRBJ2-5 gives the full variable domain: DTGVSQNPRHKITKRGQNVTFRCDPISEHNRLYWYRQTLGQGPEFLTYFQNEAQLEKSRLLSDRFSAERPKGSFSTLEIQRTEQGDSAMYLCASSTSGVGETQYFGPGTRLLVL.

CDR3 in amino acids: CASSSGTVSYEQYF. CDR3 nucleotides: TGTGCCAGCAGCTCCGGGACAGTCTCCTACGAGCAGTACTTC. The rearrangement links TRBV7-2 to TRBJ2-7; 7 nucleotides agree with TRBD1. The V gene end was trimmed by 4 bases and the J gene end by 0 bases; junction bases not matched to a gene: 3. CDR3 length: 14 residues. Germline loops: CDR1 SGHTA, CDR2 FQGNSA. Looking up the rest from reference TRBV7-2 and TRBJ2-7 gives the full variable domain: GAGVSQSPSNKVTEKGKDVELRCDPISGHTALYWYRQSLGQGLEFLIYFQGNSAPDKSGLPSDRFSAERTGGSVSTLTIQRTQQEDSAVYLCASSSGTVSYEQYFGPGTRLTVT.